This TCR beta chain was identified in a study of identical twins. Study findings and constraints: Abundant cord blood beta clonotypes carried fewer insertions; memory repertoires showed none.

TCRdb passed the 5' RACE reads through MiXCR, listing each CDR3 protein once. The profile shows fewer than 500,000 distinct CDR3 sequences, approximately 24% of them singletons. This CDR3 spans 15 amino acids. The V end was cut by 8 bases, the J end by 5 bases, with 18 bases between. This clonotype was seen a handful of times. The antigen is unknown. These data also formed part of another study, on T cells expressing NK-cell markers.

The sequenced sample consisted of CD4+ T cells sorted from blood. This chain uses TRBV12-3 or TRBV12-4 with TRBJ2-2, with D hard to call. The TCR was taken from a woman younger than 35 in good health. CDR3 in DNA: TGTGCCAGCGGTTCAGGCCCCATTAGAACCGGGGAGCTGTTTTTT. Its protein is CASGSGPIRTGELFF.